This TCR beta chain was sequenced for a study of blood T cell repertoires in COVID-19. Study summary: T cells, B-cell-depleted T cells, or PBMCs supplied cDNA or gDNA.

Germline CDR1 and CDR2: LGHNA and YSLEER. This CDR3 contains 16 residues. V lost 0 bases and J lost 2; bases outside the gene matches: 2. Sequencing was performed with immunoSEQ multiplex PCR; in TCRdb, only in-frame clones are kept and a portion is missing. The table has under 200,000 clones, about 90% seen once; the top ten hold nearly 2.5%. Sequencing input: peripheral blood. The chain joins TRBV4-3 to TRBJ2-3; 10 positions agree with TRBD2. This sequence was found in a man aged 40-55 years with active or convalescent COVID-19. DNA of the CDR3: TGCGCCAGCAGCCAAGATCTAGCGGGGGACACAGATACGCAGTATTTT. It translates to CASSQDLAGDTDTQYF.